The present T cell receptor (beta chain) was sequenced within a study of tumor and adjacent non-tumor tissue in lung cancer. Comments on this clonotype: The junction departs from germline at one end; a sequencing error may be responsible.

RNA was extracted from bulk tissue without any cell sorting. Per the germline V gene, CDR1 is MNHEY and CDR2 is SVGAGI. The CDR3 runs 17 residues. TCRbeta libraries were built with three rounds of nested PCR, modified from ARM-PCR. Via MiXCR, TCRdb re-called the multiplex PCR reads, giving one row per CDR3 protein. The data hold about 66,000 distinct CDR3 sequences, with around 73% observed a single time. This clonotype originated in a man in his 60s with non-small cell lung cancer. The chain uses TRBV6-5 and TRBJ1-6; possible D gene TRBD1, 5 bases. Sequences were obtained from lung tumor tissue. CDR3 nucleotides: TGTGCCATCAGTACTGGGACTTTGAGCTCCTATAATTCACGCCTCCACTTT. The encoded protein is CAISTGTLSSYNSRLHF.